These 25 T cell receptor beta chains originate from one sample sequenced in a study of response to subunit inactivated influenza vaccine. TCRdb re-analysed the RT-PCR reads in MiXCR, keeping a single row per CDR3 protein. The table includes approximately 490,000 distinct CDR3 sequences, more than 7% detected once. Source: PBMCs from blood, taken less than 30 months after vaccination. The receptors originated from a man between 50 and 69 years old who received an inactivated influenza vaccine.

This clonotype came up a few times. V usage is TRBV20-1 and J usage is TRBJ2-3; perhaps TRBD2 as D (6 bases). Germline loops: CDR1 DFQATT, CDR2 SNEGSKA (reference sequence). CDR3 length: 16 residues. V lost 2 bases and J lost 4, with 19 bases in between. CDR3 coding DNA: TGCAGTGCTAGACCTTCTAGCGCGGCCCATGCAGATACGCAGTATTTT. The encoded protein is CSARPSSAAHADTQYF.

V and J are TRBV7-6 and TRBJ1-5, with 9 bases matching TRBD1. The CDR3 consists of 17 residues. Per the germline V gene, CDR1 is SGHVS and CDR2 is FNYEAQ. The V gene end was trimmed by 1 base and the J gene end by 5 bases; junction bases not matched to a gene: 9. CDR3 coding DNA: TGTGCCAGCAGCTTAGGATCGGCGGGACAGGGATATCAGCCCCAGCATTTT. This codes for CASSLGSAGQGYQPQHF.

The rearrangement uses TRBV7-9 and TRBJ1-1; the D gene is possibly TRBD1 (6 bases). This CDR3 region has 16 residues. Trimming left V 5 bases short and J 3 bases short, with 19 bases between. Germline V gene sequence: CDR1 SEHNR, CDR2 FQNEAQ (reference sequence). As DNA, the CDR3 is TGTGCCAGCAGCCAGAGGGGCGCGAGGGGGTACACTGAAGCTTTCTTT. This gives the protein CASSQRGARGYTEAFF. Using reference TRBV7-9 and TRBJ1-1 for the parts outside the CDR3, the full variable domain is DTGVSQNPRHKITKRGQNVTFRCDPISEHNRLYWYRQTLGQGPEFLTYFQNEAQLEKSRLLSDRFSAERPKGSFSTLEIQRTEQGDSAMYLCASSQRGARGYTEAFFGQGTRLTVV.

This clonotype was observed at least ten times. This chain connects TRBV29-1 to TRBJ2-5; the match to TRBD2 covers 8 bases. The ends lost 2 bases at V and 0 bases at J; junction bases unmatched: 5. CDR3 length: 15 residues. CDR1 and CDR2 (germline): SQVTM, ANQGSEA. CDR3 DNA: TGCAGCGTTGAAACTAGCGGATGGTACCAAGAGACCCAGTACTTC. Encoded protein: CSVETSGWYQETQYF.

This clonotype was counted only a few times. The chain couples TRBV7-9 to TRBJ2-3, with a weak D call TRBD2 (7 bases). The CDR3 loop spans 16 amino acids. Germline-derived CDR1 and CDR2 are SEHNR and FQNEAQ (reference sequence). V lost 2 bases to trimming and J lost 3 bases, with 15 bases between them. CDR3 residues: CASSLSYGGHTDTQYF. The CDR3 nucleotides read TGTGCCAGCAGCTTATCTTACGGGGGGCATACAGATACGCAGTATTTT.

This clonotype was picked up many times. This rearrangement joins TRBV20-1 to TRBJ1-4, with a tentative D call TRBD1 (5 bases). The germline V gene has CDR1 DFQATT and CDR2 SNEGSKA (reference sequence). Deletions cut 6 bases from V and 5 bases from J, with 16 bases between. This CDR3 contains 14 residues. In nucleotides, the CDR3 is TGCAGTGCGGCCAAGGGGAGTCTAAATGAAAAACTGTTTTTT. It codes for CSAAKGSLNEKLFF.

This chain links TRBV6-1 with TRBJ2-5; maybe TRBD2 (5 bases). CDR3 length equals 14 residues. Trimming took 5 bases from V and 3 from J, leaving 13 bases between them. The germline V gene has CDR1 MNHNS and CDR2 SASEGT. This CDR3 reads CASSLPGREETQYF. The CDR3 DNA is TGTGCCAGCAGTCTCCCCGGGCGGGAAGAGACCCAGTACTTC.

The V gene is TRBV12-3 or TRBV12-4, the J gene TRBJ1-5; 7 bases are shared with TRBD1. This CDR3 region has 15 residues. Trimming at V came to 7 bases and at J to 1 base, leaving 7 bases not matched to a gene. The CDR3 region has the DNA TGTGCCAGCAATCGACAGGGAGGGAGCAATCAGCCCCAGCATTTT. As protein: CASNRQGGSNQPQHF.

This clonotype appeared many times. The chain recombines TRBV6-1 with TRBJ2-7; D is perhaps TRBD1 (5 bases). Germline V gene lookup returns CDR1 MNHNS and CDR2 SASEGT. V dropped 6 bases and J dropped 1 base, with 16 bases sitting between them. The CDR3 has 15 residues. The CDR3 is CASSFDRDPSYEQYF. In DNA, the CDR3 is TGTGCCAGCAGCTTTGACAGAGACCCATCCTACGAGCAGTACTTC.

This clonotype was found many times. V is TRBV29-1 and J is TRBJ2-7; 9 positions match TRBD1. Unmatched junction bases numbered 6, after V lost 5 bases and J lost 4 bases. In germline, CDR1 is SQVTM, CDR2 ANQGSEA. There are 13 residues in the CDR3. The CDR3 spells CSVLRQGGYEQYF. The CDR3 DNA follows: TGCAGCGTTCTCAGACAGGGGGGATACGAGCAGTACTTC.

This clonotype was seen more than once but under ten times. V and J are TRBV7-8 and TRBJ2-5; no clear D gene. Germline V gene sequence: CDR1 SGHVS, CDR2 FQNEAQ. The CDR3 spans 15 residues. Trimming shortened V by 2 bases and J by 2 bases, and 12 bases separated the two germline ends. The DNA for the CDR3 is TGTGCCAGCAGCTTATGGCAGAAAAGACAAGAGACCCAGTACTTC. Its translation: CASSLWQKRQETQYF.

This clonotype was seen at least ten times. The V gene is TRBV5-1, the J gene TRBJ1-1, with TRBD1 identical over 9 bases. The germline V gene has CDR1 SGHRS and CDR2 YFSETQ. This CDR3 region has 13 residues. V trimming: 3 bases; J trimming: 4 bases; junction bases outside the gene matches: 1. This CDR3 is CASSSTGGTEAFF. CDR3 nucleotides: TGCGCCAGCAGCTCGACAGGGGGCACTGAAGCTTTCTTT.

This clonotype was seen ten or more times. The gene calls are TRBV20-1 and TRBJ2-3, with 10 nucleotides matching TRBD2. Losses at the gene ends were 4 bases for V and 4 bases for J; bases not matched to a gene: 8. Germline-derived CDR1 and CDR2 are DFQATT and SNEGSKA (reference sequence). CDR3 size: 15 residues. The CDR3 loop is CSAIISGRDADTQYF. The CDR3 bases are TGCAGTGCTATTATCAGCGGGAGGGACGCAGATACGCAGTATTTT.

V is TRBV20-1 and J is TRBJ1-2; 7 bases align to TRBD1. Germline V gene lookup returns CDR1 DFQATT and CDR2 SNEGSKA (reference sequence). This CDR3 comprises 14 residues. V shed 5 bases, J shed 3 bases, and the junction held 9 bases outside the gene matches. CDR3 amino acids: CSAVAGQDHYGYTF. Written as DNA, the CDR3 is TGCAGTGCTGTCGCTGGACAGGACCACTATGGCTACACCTTC.

This clonotype was detected only a few times. V and J are TRBV6-1 and TRBJ2-7; 9 positions agree with TRBD1. Germline values: CDR1 MNHNS, CDR2 SASEGT. V shed 6 bases, J shed 4 bases, and the junction held 7 bases outside the gene matches. The CDR3 has 14 amino acids. The CDR3 protein is CASRAGQGRYEQYF. In DNA, the CDR3 is TGTGCCAGCAGGGCGGGACAGGGTCGGTACGAGCAGTACTTC.

The rearrangement uses TRBV20-1 and TRBJ2-2, with 7 bases fitting TRBD2. This CDR3 region has 14 residues. Germline CDR1 is DFQATT and CDR2 is SNEGSKA (reference sequence). V dropped 6 bases and J dropped 0; count of bases not matched to a gene: 4. The CDR3 sequence is CSAGRQANTGELFF. CDR3 sequence (DNA): TGCAGTGCCGGGAGGCAGGCGAACACCGGGGAGCTGTTTTTT.

The sample holds a few counts of this clonotype. The chain has TRBV3-1 and TRBJ2-7, with 7 bases identical to TRBD2. Unmatched junction bases numbered 7, after V lost 4 bases and J lost 7 bases. Germline CDR1 LGHDT, CDR2 YNNKEL (reference sequence). The CDR3 extends over 13 amino acids. The CDR3 region is CASSPRRGGEQYF. The DNA of the CDR3 is TGTGCCAGCAGCCCCCGGAGGGGAGGGGAGCAGTACTTC.

This clonotype was detected ten times or more. The chain links TRBV4-1 to TRBJ2-4; D not resolved. CDR3 length equals 15 residues. CDR1 and CDR2 (germline): MGHRA, YSYEKL. V was shortened by 4 bases and J by 6 bases, with 16 bases between the two germline ends. For the CDR3, the DNA is TGCGCCAGCAGCCCGCTCCTCCGGCTTATAAACATTCAGTACTTC. Translated, it gives CASSPLLRLINIQYF.

In this sample, this clonotype turned up a few times. This sequence joins TRBV20-1 and TRBJ1-2; D gene ambiguous. The CDR3 extends over 14 amino acids. V was trimmed by 5 bases and J by 4 bases, leaving 17 bases between them. Germline V lookup: CDR1 DFQATT, CDR2 SNEGSKA (reference sequence). The chain's CDR3 is CSASPASDRYGYTF. The CDR3 DNA reads TGCAGTGCTTCCCCGGCCTCCGACCGCTATGGCTACACCTTC.

This clonotype has more than one count but fewer than ten. The chain couples TRBV4-1 to TRBJ2-7; 7 bases are shared with TRBD1. The CDR3 is 15 amino acids. The germline V gene encodes CDR1 MGHRA and CDR2 YSYEKL. The V segment lost 1 base and the J segment 2 bases; nucleotides outside the gene matches: 5. CDR3 in DNA: TGCGCCAGCAGCCAAGGACAGGGTTGGGCCTACGAGCAGTACTTC. Encoded protein: CASSQGQGWAYEQYF.

In this sample, this clonotype turned up many times. The chain uses TRBV6-2 or TRBV6-3 and TRBJ2-7; 7 nucleotides match TRBD1. This CDR3 spans 13 amino acids. Trimming cost V 6 bases and J 6 bases; bases outside gene matches: 8. Germline V lookup: CDR1 MNHEY, CDR2 SVGEGT. In DNA, the CDR3 is TGTGCCAGCAGGCTATCGACAGGGCTCGAGCAGTACTTC. As protein: CASRLSTGLEQYF.

This clonotype was seen many times. The V gene is TRBV7-2, the J gene TRBJ2-7; D possibly matches TRBD1 or TRBD2 (5 bases each). CDR1 and CDR2 from the germline V gene are SGHTA and FQGNSA. The length of the CDR3 is 13 residues. V lost 4 bases to trimming and J lost 1 base, with 8 bases between them. This chain's CDR3 is CASSWDGSYEQYF. The CDR3 DNA reads as TGTGCCAGCAGCTGGGACGGTTCCTACGAGCAGTACTTC.

This clonotype was picked up a small number of times. The gene calls are TRBV7-2 and TRBJ2-5, with D possibly called TRBD1 or TRBD2 (6 bases each). With 2 bases removed from V and 2 bases from J, the gap between germline ends came to 12 bases. Germline V gene lookup returns CDR1 SGHTA and CDR2 FQGNSA. This CDR3 contains 15 residues. The DNA of the CDR3 is TGTGCCAGCAGCTTATATCGGGGGCCTCAAGAGACCCAGTACTTC. Its protein is CASSLYRGPQETQYF.

This clonotype was observed at least ten times. The V call is TRBV20-1, the J call TRBJ2-3; D not certain. This CDR3 is 12 amino acids long. The V and J ends lost 7 bases and 6 bases respectively, with 14 bases between them. Germline CDR1 is DFQATT and CDR2 is SNEGSKA (reference sequence). CDR3 bases: TGCAGTGGCGACAAACAATCCGATACGCAGTATTTT. Residues: CSGDKQSDTQYF.

This chain connects TRBV28 to TRBJ2-1, with D maybe TRBD2 (7 bases). V was pared by 2 bases and J by 3 bases, with 17 bases between. The CDR3 is 17 amino acids. Germline CDR1 MDHEN, CDR2 SYDVKM. The chain's CDR3 is CASSLGGGALDYNEQFF. Written as DNA, the CDR3 is TGTGCCAGCAGTTTAGGTGGGGGGGCGCTGGACTACAATGAGCAGTTCTTC. Looking up the rest from reference TRBV28 and TRBJ2-1 gives the full variable domain: DVKVTQSSRYLVKRTGEKVFLECVQDMDHENMFWYRQDPGLGLRLIYFSYDVKMKEKGDIPEGYSVSREKKERFSLILESASTNQTSMYLCASSLGGGALDYNEQFFGPGTRLTVL.